The 26 T cell receptor beta chains listed next were all sequenced from one sample in a study of shared clonotypes between healthy human individuals. Sequenced by immunoSEQ multiplex PCR; TCRdb stores in-frame clones only, minus some. The table has roughly 2,300,000 clones, 92% seen once. The sample was naive CD4+ T cells from PBMCs. Subset: CD45RA+ positively selected. The receptors originated from a man aged 18 to 29 in good health. Some clones in this sample may be carry-over from other donors' samples.

This clone has just one count. The chain links TRBV29-1 to TRBJ1-3, with 7 bases lining up with TRBD1. Germline CDR1 is SQVTM and CDR2 is ANQGSEA. This CDR3 contains 14 residues. The trim removed 0 bases at V and 1 base at J, leaving 0 bases unmatched. The CDR3 nucleotides are TGCAGCGTTGAAGAGGGACAGTCTGGAAACACCATATATTTT. Translated, it gives CSVEEGQSGNTIYF.

The chain recombines TRBV7-2 with TRBJ1-5; D is unresolved. This CDR3 has 13 amino acids. CDR1 and CDR2 (germline): SGHTA, FQGNSA. V was shortened by 1 base and J by 4 bases, with 5 bases between the two germline ends. The DNA for the CDR3 is TGTGCCAGCAGCTTAGACTATAATCAGCCCCAGCATTTT. Translation: CASSLDYNQPQHF.

The V call is TRBV18, the J call TRBJ2-6; 9 bases align to TRBD1. This CDR3 contains 18 residues. The trim removed 2 bases at V and 0 bases at J, leaving 5 bases unmatched. The V gene's germline CDR1 is KGHSH and CDR2 LQKENI. CDR3: CASSPFGQGHSGANVLTF. The CDR3 DNA sequence: TGTGCCAGCTCACCATTCGGACAGGGGCACTCTGGGGCCAACGTCCTGACTTTC.

The chain has TRBV5-1 and TRBJ2-7; TRBD2 matches 13 bases. This CDR3 region has 16 residues. Unmatched junction bases numbered 9, after V lost 3 bases and J lost 6 bases. Germline V lookup: CDR1 SGHRS, CDR2 YFSETQ. The CDR3 is CASSSIGLAGAGEQYF. The CDR3, as DNA: TGCGCCAGCAGCTCCATAGGACTAGCGGGAGCTGGCGAGCAGTACTTC.

The chain has TRBV6-1 and TRBJ2-4; 9 bases match TRBD2. Trimming at V came to 1 base and at J to 1 base, leaving 8 bases not matched to a gene. The CDR3 sequence is 18 residues long. The germline gives CDR1 MNHNS, CDR2 SASEGT. The CDR3 loop is CASSEELAGATAKNIQYF. CDR3 bases: TGTGCCAGCAGTGAAGAGTTAGCGGGAGCGACGGCCAAAAACATTCAGTACTTC.

The chain employs TRBV6-1 and TRBJ1-1; the D is unclear. The CDR3 consists of 13 residues. Germline CDR1 MNHNS, CDR2 SASEGT. Trimming stripped 2 bases from V and 5 bases from J, with 9 bases between. The DNA of the CDR3 is TGTGCCAGCAGTGAAAGGGTTTGGACTGAAGCTTTCTTT. Encoded protein: CASSERVWTEAFF.

The rearrangement links TRBV7-8 to TRBJ1-2; 8 positions match TRBD1. Germline V lookup: CDR1 SGHVS, CDR2 FQNEAQ. CDR3 size: 16 residues. Trimming at V came to 1 base and at J to 4 bases, leaving 8 bases not matched to a gene. Written as DNA, the CDR3 is TGTGCCAGCAGCTTAGTCCCCCAGGGGGCGGGCTATGGCTACACCTTC. It specifies CASSLVPQGAGYGYTF.

The chain carries TRBV6-1 and TRBJ2-5; the match to TRBD1 covers 7 bases. After removal of 6 bases from V and 5 bases from J, the junction contained 6 bases not matched to a gene. Germline CDR1 reads MNHNS; CDR2 reads SASEGT. The CDR3 extends over 13 amino acids. The CDR3 loop reads CASRDRNRETQYF. CDR3 DNA: TGTGCCAGCAGGGACAGGAACCGGGAGACCCAGTACTTC.

This clone was counted a single time. The rearrangement joins TRBV9 to TRBJ2-7; 8 nucleotides agree with TRBD2. After removal of 6 bases from V and 3 bases from J, the junction contained 14 bases not matched to a gene. Germline lookup yields CDR1 SGDLS and CDR2 YYNGEE. This CDR3 is 16 amino acids long. The CDR3 nucleotides are TGTGCCAGCAACTCCCAGGGACGGGGGGGACTCTACGAGCAGTACTTC. Protein sequence: CASNSQGRGGLYEQYF.

The chain carries TRBV2 and TRBJ2-5, with 9 bases that match TRBD1. Losses at the gene ends were 7 bases for V and 7 bases for J; bases not matched to a gene: 13. This CDR3 has 15 residues. The germline gives CDR1 SNHLY, CDR2 FYNNEI. CDR3 in DNA: TGTGCCAGCAAAAGACAGGGGGATTCTACTGGGACCCAGTACTTC. It codes for CASKRQGDSTGTQYF.

The chain couples TRBV19 to TRBJ1-2; possibly TRBD1 for D (5 bases). CDR3 length: 16 amino acids. The ends were cut back, 5 bases at V and 2 bases at J, with 18 bases in the middle. Germline CDR1 LNHDA, CDR2 SQIVND (reference sequence). The CDR3 DNA is TGTGCCAGTAGTCCACTCGGGCCTCGGGGGAACTATGGCTACACCTTC. Translating gives CASSPLGPRGNYGYTF.

This sequence joins TRBV6-5 and TRBJ2-2; D is unresolved. The CDR3 has 16 amino acids. Trimming removed 4 bases at V and 1 base at J, with 13 bases between. From germline, CDR1 is MNHEY and CDR2 SVGAGI. As DNA, the CDR3 is TGTGCCAGCAGTTCCCCACGGGCTGAGAACACCGGGGAGCTGTTTTTT. Amino acid sequence: CASSSPRAENTGELFF.

This clone was seen just once. The chain is built from TRBV7-9 and TRBJ1-1; maybe TRBD1 (5 bases). This CDR3 region has 17 residues. Germline assignment: CDR1 SEHNR and CDR2 FQNEAQ (reference sequence). V shed 5 bases and J shed 0 bases, with 19 bases lying between them. CDR3 sequence (DNA): TGTGCCAGCAGCCAATATCCCACACCGGGACTGAACACTGAAGCTTTCTTT. This encodes CASSQYPTPGLNTEAFF.

The rearrangement links TRBV7-6 to TRBJ2-7, with 8 bases identical to TRBD2. There are 11 residues in the CDR3. Trimming took 4 bases from V and 7 from J; bases not matched to a gene: 0. From germline, CDR1 is SGHVS and CDR2 FNYEAQ. The CDR3 is CASSSGGEQYF. CDR3 sequence (DNA): TGTGCCAGCAGCTCGGGGGGGGAGCAGTACTTC.

The rearrangement uses TRBV5-1 and TRBJ2-1, with D hard to call. The V gene's germline CDR1 is SGHRS and CDR2 YFSETQ. V lost 0 bases and J lost 7, with 8 bases in between. This CDR3 is built from 13 residues. CDR3 DNA: TGCGCCAGCAGCTTGGCCCGGGCGAATGAGCAGTTCTTC. Protein sequence: CASSLARANEQFF.

CDR3 sequence (DNA): TGCGCCAGCAGCCAATTGACAGCCAAAAACATTCAGTACTTC. Protein sequence: CASSQLTAKNIQYF. The chain employs TRBV4-3 and TRBJ2-4; no reliable D call. The CDR3 spans 14 residues. Germline V gene data show CDR1 as LGHNA and CDR2 as YSLEER. V was shortened by 2 bases and J by 0 bases, with 5 bases between the two germline ends.

The chain recombines TRBV28 with TRBJ2-7, with 8 bases identical to TRBD2. This CDR3 is 13 amino acids long. V gave up 8 bases and J gave up 6 bases; unmatched junction bases: 9. The germline gives CDR1 MDHEN, CDR2 SYDVKM. The CDR3: CASGTGGPIEQYF. CDR3 coding DNA: TGTGCCAGCGGTACGGGAGGGCCTATCGAGCAGTACTTC.

This sequence joins TRBV7-9 and TRBJ2-7; maybe TRBD2 (6 bases). Germline values: CDR1 SEHNR, CDR2 FQNEAQ (reference sequence). The CDR3 spans 16 residues. V was pared by 5 bases and J by 0 bases, with 17 bases between. CDR3 region: CASSPAGGRSSYEQYF. CDR3 nucleotides: TGTGCCAGCAGCCCCGCTGGAGGGAGGAGCTCCTACGAGCAGTACTTC. Together with reference TRBV7-9 and TRBJ2-7, the CDR3 gives the full variable domain: DTGVSQNPRHKITKRGQNVTFRCDPISEHNRLYWYRQTLGQGPEFLTYFQNEAQLEKSRLLSDRFSAERPKGSFSTLEIQRTEQGDSAMYLCASSPAGGRSSYEQYFGPGTRLTVT.

V is TRBV7-6 and J is TRBJ1-4, with 8 bases fitting TRBD1. The CDR3 is 15 amino acids. Germline V gene lookup returns CDR1 SGHVS and CDR2 FNYEAQ. V lost 4 bases and J lost 4; bases outside the gene matches: 5. This CDR3 reads CASSSMTGVNEKLFF. The CDR3 DNA sequence: TGTGCCAGCAGCTCGATGACAGGGGTTAATGAAAAACTGTTTTTT.

The chain is built from TRBV15 and TRBJ2-2, with D perhaps TRBD2 (7 bases). CDR3 length: 16 amino acids. Germline CDR1 reads LNHNV; CDR2 reads YYDKDF (reference sequence). V dropped 3 bases and J dropped 6 bases, with 17 bases sitting between them. CDR3 nucleotide sequence: TGTGCCACCAGCAGCGACGGGGGGCTCAAGCCCGGGGAGCTGTTTTTT. Protein: CATSSDGGLKPGELFF.

Regarding this clone: Other nucleotide sequences from this sample produce the same CDR3. The chain employs TRBV5-1 and TRBJ2-5; the D is unclear. Between the trimmed V and J ends, which lost 0 bases and 3 bases, there was a span of 6 bases. The CDR3 loop spans 13 amino acids. The germline CDR1 and CDR2 sequences are SGHRS and YFSETQ. For the CDR3, the DNA is TGCGCCAGCAGCTTGGCGGTCGAAGAGACCCAGTACTTC. Its protein is CASSLAVEETQYF.

The chain joins TRBV6-8 to TRBJ2-2; 11 bases line up with TRBD2. The V and J ends lost 11 bases and 8 bases, in that order; junction bases with no gene match: 16. Germline lookup yields CDR1 MNHGY and CDR2 SAAAGT. The CDR3 is 16 amino acids. The CDR3 DNA follows: TGTGCCCACCTACGGGCTAGCGGGAGGTTTTGGGGGGAGCTGTTTTTT. The encoded protein is CAHLRASGRFWGELFF.

The chain employs TRBV5-6 and TRBJ1-2; D gene uncertain. The CDR3 covers 15 residues. V lost 4 bases, J lost 0 bases, and 13 bases lay in between. Germline values: CDR1 SGHDT, CDR2 YYEEEE. DNA for the CDR3: TGTGCCAGCAGCCGGAGTCGTATAGCTAACTATGGCTACACCTTC. Translation: CASSRSRIANYGYTF.

This chain connects TRBV4-1 to TRBJ2-1, with 8 positions matching TRBD2. The trim removed 0 bases at V and 6 bases at J, leaving 4 bases unmatched. Per the germline V gene, CDR1 is MGHRA and CDR2 is YSYEKL. CDR3 length: 15 residues. The chain's CDR3 is CASSQDSGRANEQFF. The CDR3 nucleotides read TGCGCCAGCAGCCAAGATTCCGGGAGGGCCAATGAGCAGTTCTTC.

V is TRBV7-3 and J is TRBJ2-7, with 7 bases lining up with TRBD2. J lost 0 bases, V lost 7 bases, and 6 bases had no gene match. The CDR3 extends over 14 amino acids. CDR1 and CDR2 from the germline V gene are SGHTA and FQGTGA. The CDR3 DNA reads as TGTGCCAGCACCTACACGGGGGGCTCCTACGAGCAGTACTTC. Protein: CASTYTGGSYEQYF.

This rearrangement joins TRBV6-6 to TRBJ2-1, with TRBD2 matching over 10 bases. Germline-derived CDR1 and CDR2 are MNHNY and SVGAGI (reference sequence). CDR3 length: 15 residues. V lost 5 bases and J lost 5; bases outside the gene matches: 6. As DNA, the CDR3 is TGTGCCAGCAGTGGGAGGACTAGCGGCGACAATGAGCAGTTCTTC. This translates into CASSGRTSGDNEQFF.